The T cell receptor beta chain described here comes from a study of stem cell transplantation in POMP-related autoinflammatory disease. About the study: Through one year post-transplant, neutrophils and platelets were 100% of graft donor origin.

TCRdb's table, derived via immunoSEQ multiplex PCR, lists solely in-frame clones and lacks some. The sample carries approximately 4,900 clones, roughly 90% recorded once. The V and J ends lost 5 bases and 8 bases respectively, with 22 bases between them. Germline V gene data show CDR1 as SGHDN and CDR2 as FVKESK. CDR3 length: 16 residues. With regard to this clone: Its antigen is not known.

Whole-study findings and limits: Across all analyzed T-cell subsets, patients with PRAID tended toward reduced diversity and increased clonality.

The source of this sequence is a human patient with POMP-related autoinflammation and immune dysregulation (PRAID). Certain T cells may be donor cells from the graft. The sample consisted of CD8+ T cells from PBMCs, taken after stem cell transplantation. V and J are TRBV14 and TRBJ1-3; D gene ambiguous. The CDR3 nucleotides are TGTGCCAGCAGCTCAACACCCCCGGTACCGGCGGACACCATATATTTT. It specifies CASSSTPPVPADTIYF.